This T cell receptor beta chain is from a study of T cell responses to AZD1222 COVID-19 vaccine. Study context: Second-dose groups at about 4 or about 12 weeks were pooled.

The germline gives CDR1 SGDLS, CDR2 YYNGEE. J gave up 2 bases and V 0 bases, and 7 bases lay outside the gene matches. The CDR3 loop spans 16 amino acids. This table comes from immunoSEQ multiplex PCR, and its TCRdb copy is limited to in-frame clones, with some not included. Here the sample spans 150,000 or so clones, roughly 91% being singletons. Regarding the study as a whole: Reports indicate that nearly half of spike-specific TCRs are directed at unmutated variant regions. Sampling captured repertoires only after the peak T cell response. Mostly white British, mostly female donors; authors suggested clonal diversity may be underestimated.

A remark on this clone: Its antigen is not known.

The sample consisted of peripheral blood, taken on day 0 of AZD1222 vaccination. The clonotype was recovered from an adult in good health. V gene TRBV9 combines with J gene TRBJ2-7, with 8 bases identical to TRBD1. CDR3 DNA sequence: TGTGCCAGCAGCGTAGGGGTAGGGACAGGAACCTACGAGCAGTACTTC. It encodes CASSVGVGTGTYEQYF.